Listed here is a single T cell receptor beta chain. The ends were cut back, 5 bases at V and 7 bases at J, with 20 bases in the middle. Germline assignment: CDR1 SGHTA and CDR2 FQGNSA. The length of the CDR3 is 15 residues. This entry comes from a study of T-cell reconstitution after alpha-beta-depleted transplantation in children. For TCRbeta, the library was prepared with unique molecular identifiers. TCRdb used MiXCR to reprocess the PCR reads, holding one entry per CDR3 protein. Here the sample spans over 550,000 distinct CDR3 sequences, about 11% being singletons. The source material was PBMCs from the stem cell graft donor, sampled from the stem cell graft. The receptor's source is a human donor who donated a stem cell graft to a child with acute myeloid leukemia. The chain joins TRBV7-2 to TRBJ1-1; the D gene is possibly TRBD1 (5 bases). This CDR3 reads CASSLKGQGSNEAFF. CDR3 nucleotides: TGTGCCAGCAGCCTAAAGGGGCAGGGAAGTAATGAAGCTTTCTTT.